Given below is one T cell receptor (beta chain) in context. Original analysis: Amplified reference gene primers provided the basis for estimating nucleated cell counts. The assay was immunoSEQ multiplex PCR, and TCRdb's table has in-frame clones only and misses some. V and J calls plus clone size are reproduced from that table; the DNA served to infer D and trimming. The sample has some 510,000 clones; roughly 88% are singletons. Participants' reported clinical history set cohort assignment. Before being deemed recovered, Cohort 3 donors had two negative PCRs, clearance, or symptom resolution. J gave up 4 bases and V 7 bases, and 9 bases lay outside the gene matches. CDR1 is SNHLY, CDR2 FYNNEI, per germline. The CDR3 contains 15 residues. This sample is part of a study of blood T cell repertoires in COVID-19. Study information: Material from acute and convalescent COVID-19 was sourced from the United States, Italy and Spain.

Sequences were obtained from PBMCs or T cells enriched from blood (not recorded which). The receptor comes from a woman in her forties who had recovered from COVID-19. The V gene is TRBV2, the J gene TRBJ2-1, with TRBD1 matching over 8 bases. The chain's CDR3 is CASNGAGGSYNEQFF. Written as DNA, the CDR3 is TGTGCCAGCAATGGGGCAGGGGGCTCATACAATGAGCAGTTCTTC.